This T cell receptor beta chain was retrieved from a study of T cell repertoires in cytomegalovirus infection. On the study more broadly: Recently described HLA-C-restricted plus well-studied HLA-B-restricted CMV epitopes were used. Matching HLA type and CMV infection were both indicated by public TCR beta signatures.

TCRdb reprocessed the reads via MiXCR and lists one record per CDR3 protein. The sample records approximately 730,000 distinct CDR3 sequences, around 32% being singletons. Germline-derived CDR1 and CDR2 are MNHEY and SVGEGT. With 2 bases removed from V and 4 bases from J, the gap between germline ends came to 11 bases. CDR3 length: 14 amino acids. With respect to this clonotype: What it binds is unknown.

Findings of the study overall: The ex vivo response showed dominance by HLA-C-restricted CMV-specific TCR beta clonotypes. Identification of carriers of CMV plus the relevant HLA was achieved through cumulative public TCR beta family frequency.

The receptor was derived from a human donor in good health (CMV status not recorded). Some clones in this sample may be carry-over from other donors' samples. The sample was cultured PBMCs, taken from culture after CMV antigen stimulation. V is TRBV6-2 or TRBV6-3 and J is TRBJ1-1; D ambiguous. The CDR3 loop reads CASSYPQGFTEAFF. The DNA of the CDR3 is TGTGCCAGCAGTTACCCCCAAGGGTTCACTGAAGCTTTCTTT.